The 32 T cell receptor beta chains listed next were all sequenced from one sample in a study of human T cells and chemical hapten exposure. Documented time point: patch test 2, 6 weeks after DPC sensitization. Treatment given: therapeutic diphenylcyclopropenone sensitization with weekly scalp DPC. TCRdb reprocessed the RACE reads via MiXCR and lists one record per CDR3 protein. The data hold about 140,000 distinct CDR3 sequences, with approximately 12% observed a single time. The source material was whole blood, sampled in connection with sensitization to the hapten diphenylcyclopropenone (DPC). These receptors all come from a woman aged 45-60 years with alopecia areata. Some clones in this sample may be carry-over from other donors' samples.

The chain couples TRBV27 to TRBJ2-1; D remains ambiguous. This CDR3 is built from 13 residues. Germline CDR1 reads MNHEY; CDR2 reads SMNVEV (reference sequence). V lost 3 bases to trimming and J lost 2 bases, with 5 bases between them. Written as DNA, the CDR3 is TGTGCCAGCAGTTTTAGAACCTACAATGAGCAGTTCTTC. This sequence encodes CASSFRTYNEQFF.

The sample holds a few counts of this clonotype. The chain carries TRBV12-3 or TRBV12-4 and TRBJ2-1; TRBD1 agrees at 9 bases. The V and J ends lost 5 bases and 10 bases, in that order; junction bases with no gene match: 6. The CDR3 length is 13 residues. This CDR3 is CASSLRQGGEQFF. CDR3 DNA: TGTGCCAGCAGTCTCAGACAGGGGGGGGAGCAGTTCTTC.

The genes are TRBV6-2 or TRBV6-3 and TRBJ2-7, with D perhaps TRBD1 (6 bases). The germline gives CDR1 MNHEY, CDR2 SVGEGT. The CDR3 spans 15 residues. Trimming pared 6 bases from V and 2 bases from J, leaving 17 bases between. The CDR3 DNA follows: TGTGCCAGCAGACCCTTGGACAGCCGTCCCTACGAGCAGTACTTC. Amino acids: CASRPLDSRPYEQYF.

This clonotype occurred many times. The rearrangement joins TRBV3-1 to TRBJ2-5, with TRBD2 as a possible D gene (5 bases). The CDR3 length is 13 residues. Per germline, CDR1 LGHDT and CDR2 YNNKEL (reference sequence). V gave up 4 bases and J gave up 5 bases, with 11 bases separating them. The chain's CDR3 is CASSPHRGETQYF. Written as DNA, the CDR3 is TGTGCCAGCAGCCCTCACCGCGGGGAGACCCAGTACTTC.

This clonotype has a handful of counts. This chain uses TRBV4-3 with TRBJ1-2, with a possible D match to TRBD1 (6 bases). This CDR3 is built from 17 residues. CDR1 is LGHNA, CDR2 YSLEER, per germline. Trimming pared 4 bases from V and 3 bases from J, leaving 21 bases between. The CDR3 DNA follows: TGCGCCAGCAGCCGCGCTATAAGATGGGGGCTGGACTATGGCTACACCTTC. This sequence encodes CASSRAIRWGLDYGYTF.

The chain links TRBV18 to TRBJ2-1, with 9 nucleotides matching TRBD1. The CDR3 contains 15 residues. Per germline, CDR1 KGHSH and CDR2 LQKENI. The trim removed 4 bases at V and 7 bases at J, leaving 8 bases unmatched. CDR3 DNA: TGTGCCAGCTCACAAAACAGGGGGCTTGGAAATGAGCAGTTCTTC. Translated: CASSQNRGLGNEQFF.

In DNA form, the CDR3 reads TGTGCCAGCAGCCCGAGCACATACTCTGGAAACACCATATATTTT. Residues: CASSPSTYSGNTIYF. The chain carries TRBV7-6 and TRBJ1-3; D is undetermined. CDR3 length: 15 amino acids. Trimming stripped 5 bases from V and 0 bases from J, with 11 bases between. Germline values: CDR1 SGHVS, CDR2 FNYEAQ. The complete variable domain, with remaining parts taken from reference TRBV7-6 and TRBJ1-3, reads GAGVSQSPRYKVTKRGQDVALRCDPISGHVSLYWYRQALGQGPEFLTYFNYEAQQDKSGLPNDRFSAERPEGSISTLTIQRTEQRDSAMYRCASSPSTYSGNTIYFGEGSWLTVV.

V gene TRBV10-3 combines with J gene TRBJ2-3, with a possible D match to TRBD1 (5 bases). The CDR3 is 14 amino acids. V was cut by 8 bases and J by 0 bases, with 12 bases left in between. Germline values: CDR1 ENHRY, CDR2 SYGVKD. The CDR3 reads CAIAGNPSTDTQYF. The CDR3 region has the DNA TGTGCCATCGCAGGGAACCCTAGCACAGATACGCAGTATTTT.

This clonotype showed up many times. J is TRBJ1-2 and V is TRBV20-1; 8 nucleotides align to TRBD1. Looked up from germline, CDR1 is DFQATT and CDR2 is SNEGSKA (reference sequence). The CDR3 loop spans 14 amino acids. J gave up 8 bases and V 6 bases, and 14 bases lay outside the gene matches. The CDR3 nucleotides read TGCAGTGCCCCCATGGACAGGGTGAGGGAGGGCTACACCTTC. Protein sequence: CSAPMDRVREGYTF.

In this sample, this clonotype turned up a few times. This chain uses TRBV6-5 with TRBJ2-2; TRBD2 matches 9 bases. V shed 9 bases, J shed 0 bases, and the junction held 2 bases outside the gene matches. The CDR3 spans 14 residues. The germline V gene encodes CDR1 MNHEY and CDR2 SVGAGI. CDR3 bases: TGTGCCAGTCGACTAGCGGCGAACACCGGGGAGCTGTTTTTT. It is translated as CASRLAANTGELFF.

This clonotype has more than one count but fewer than ten. The V gene is TRBV20-1, the J gene TRBJ2-5, with TRBD1 as a possible D gene (6 bases). V was pared by 8 bases and J by 0 bases, with 16 bases between. This CDR3 region has 14 residues. Germline loops: CDR1 DFQATT, CDR2 SNEGSKA (reference sequence). CDR3 loop: CSLEGDRHQETQYF. DNA for the CDR3: TGCAGTCTCGAGGGGGATAGGCACCAAGAGACCCAGTACTTC.

V is TRBV7-9 and J is TRBJ1-4, with TRBD1 as a possible D gene (5 bases). Germline V lookup: CDR1 SEHNR, CDR2 FQNEAQ (reference sequence). This CDR3 region has 13 residues. V lost 1 base and J 6 bases, leaving 6 bases between the germline ends. CDR3 DNA sequence: TGTGCCAGCAGCTTAGAACAGGATGAAAAACTGTTTTTT. This codes for CASSLEQDEKLFF.

The table lists this clonotype with many counts. V usage is TRBV29-1 and J usage is TRBJ1-1; weak D call: TRBD1 (5 bases). Per germline, CDR1 SQVTM and CDR2 ANQGSEA. The CDR3 consists of 14 residues. Between the trimmed V and J ends, which lost 4 bases and 2 bases, there was a span of 14 bases. CDR3: CSVAAGPVNTEAFF. CDR3 bases: TGCAGCGTTGCGGCGGGACCAGTTAACACTGAAGCTTTCTTT.

This clonotype appeared once. One end of the junction fails to match germline, which may point to a read error. The chain has TRBV5-1 and TRBJ2-3; 11 bases are shared with TRBD2. The CDR3 runs to 17 residues. CDR1 SGHRS and CDR2 YFSETQ come from the germline V gene. CDR3 sequence: CAGSWVGTSGGTDTQYF. CDR3 DNA: TGCGCCGGCAGCTGGGTCGGGACTAGCGGTGGGACAGATACGCAGTATTTT. Using reference TRBV5-1 and TRBJ2-3 for the parts outside the CDR3, the full variable domain is KAGVTQTPRYLIKTRGQQVTLSCSPISGHRSVSWYQQTPGQGLQFLFEYFSETQRNKGNFPGRFSGRQFSNSRSEMNVSTLELGDSALYLCAGSWVGTSGGTDTQYFGPGTRLTVL.

This clonotype was detected only a few times. This sequence joins TRBV28 and TRBJ2-7, with TRBD2 matching 9 bases. The germline gives CDR1 MDHEN, CDR2 SYDVKM. V lost 6 bases and J lost 5; bases outside the gene matches: 14. The CDR3 has 16 amino acids. The CDR3 DNA sequence: TGTGCCAGCAGATCCTCGGCGGTAGCGGGAGTACACGAGCAGTACTTC. Protein: CASRSSAVAGVHEQYF.

This clonotype has a handful of counts. The chain joins TRBV18 to TRBJ2-2; D is undetermined. The CDR3 runs 14 residues. V was clipped by 5 bases and J by 0 bases, with 7 bases between them. The germline V gene encodes CDR1 KGHSH and CDR2 LQKENI. CDR3 in DNA: TGTGCCAGCTCAGTTAAGGCGAACACCGGGGAGCTGTTTTTT. Translated: CASSVKANTGELFF.

In this sample, this clonotype turned up many times. The chain is built from TRBV7-2 and TRBJ2-7; maybe TRBD2 (6 bases). Germline V gives CDR1 SGHTA, CDR2 FQGNSA. The CDR3 loop spans 15 amino acids. V was cut by 1 base and J by 6 bases, with 16 bases left in between. CDR3 bases: TGTGCCAGCAGCTTAGTTCCGGGAGTAGGGAGCGAGCAGTACTTC. This codes for CASSLVPGVGSEQYF. Variable domain in full (rest from reference TRBV7-2 and TRBJ2-7): GAGVSQSPSNKVTEKGKDVELRCDPISGHTALYWYRQSLGQGLEFLIYFQGNSAPDKSGLPSDRFSAERTGGSVSTLTIQRTQQEDSAVYLCASSLVPGVGSEQYFGPGTRLTVT.

The chain combines TRBV20-1 with TRBJ2-2; D might be TRBD1 or TRBD2, each matching 5 bases. The germline gives CDR1 DFQATT, CDR2 SNEGSKA (reference sequence). Trimming removed 6 bases at V and 2 bases at J, with 16 bases between. The CDR3 is 15 residues long. CDR3 in DNA: TGCAGTGCCTCCGGGGACGGCGGAAACACCGGGGAGCTGTTTTTT. It specifies CSASGDGGNTGELFF.

The rearrangement joins TRBV3-1 to TRBJ1-2, with unresolved D. The CDR3 spans 14 residues. In germline, CDR1 is LGHDT, CDR2 YNNKEL (reference sequence). Trimming pared 4 bases from V and 4 bases from J, leaving 13 bases between. The CDR3 sequence is CASSPRRDGYGYTF. The CDR3 nucleotides read TGTGCCAGCAGCCCCAGGAGGGATGGCTATGGCTACACCTTC.

This clonotype has more than one count but fewer than ten. The gene calls are TRBV19 and TRBJ2-1; TRBD2 matches 9 bases. Germline assignment: CDR1 LNHDA and CDR2 SQIVND (reference sequence). The CDR3 is made up of 15 amino acids. Unmatched junction bases numbered 5, after V lost 1 base and J lost 7 bases. CDR3 in DNA: TGTGCCAGTAGTATAGTAGCGGGAGCGCGGAATGAGCAGTTCTTC. This translates into CASSIVAGARNEQFF.

The chain joins TRBV11-3 to TRBJ2-6, with D unresolved. V shed 1 base and J shed 0 bases, with 4 bases lying between them. The CDR3 extends over 15 amino acids. Looked up from germline, CDR1 is SGHNT and CDR2 is YENEEA. The CDR3 reads CASSLASSGANVLTF. The CDR3 bases are TGTGCCAGCAGCTTAGCCAGCTCTGGGGCCAACGTCCTGACTTTC.

In its sample, this clonotype was seen many times. The chain links TRBV28 to TRBJ1-6; D remains ambiguous. Trimming left V 6 bases short and J 7 bases short, with 10 bases between. Germline V lookup: CDR1 MDHEN, CDR2 SYDVKM. CDR3 size: 13 residues. The CDR3 bases are TGTGCCAGCAGGTTGAATGGGAATTCACCCCTCCACTTT. This translates into CASRLNGNSPLHF.

Regarding this clonotype: One end of the junction is discordant with germline, which a read error may explain. This sequence joins TRBV29-1 and TRBJ2-5; the match to TRBD2 covers 10 bases. Germline V gene sequence: CDR1 SQVTM, CDR2 ANQGSEA. The length of the CDR3 is 13 residues. The CDR3 sequence: CSVERLAGEAQYF. For the CDR3, the DNA is TGCAGCGTTGAAAGGCTAGCGGGAGAGGCCCAGTACTTC.

This clonotype was counted a few times. The gene calls are TRBV3-1 and TRBJ2-2, with unresolved D. Germline V CDR1 and CDR2: LGHDT, YNNKEL (reference sequence). CDR3 size: 16 residues. V was trimmed by 6 bases and J by 0 bases, leaving 14 bases between them. The CDR3: CASRSSKAANTGELFF. CDR3 coding DNA: TGTGCCAGCAGAAGCTCTAAGGCCGCGAACACCGGGGAGCTGTTTTTT.

This clonotype has a handful of counts. The J gene is TRBJ2-7, the V gene TRBV20-1, with D possibly being TRBD1 or TRBD2 (5 bases each). This CDR3 spans 14 amino acids. With 6 bases removed from V and 5 bases from J, the gap between germline ends came to 20 bases. The germline V gene has CDR1 DFQATT and CDR2 SNEGSKA (reference sequence). The CDR3 DNA is TGCAGTGCGGTTCATCCAACAAGGGACCACGAGCAGTACTTC. As protein: CSAVHPTRDHEQYF.

This clonotype turned up a few times. CDR3 sequence reads: CASSSQVYSYEQYF. The CDR3, as DNA: TGTGCCAGCAGCAGCCAGGTTTACTCCTACGAGCAGTACTTC. The genes are TRBV7-2 and TRBJ2-7; D ambiguous. The length of the CDR3 is 14 residues. The germline CDR1 and CDR2 sequences are SGHTA and FQGNSA. The V end lost 5 bases, the J end lost 0 bases, and 11 bases lay between the germline ends.

V gene TRBV5-1 combines with J gene TRBJ1-1, with 10 bases that match TRBD1. Germline CDR1 is SGHRS and CDR2 is YFSETQ. CDR3 size: 16 residues. The trim removed 2 bases at V and 0 bases at J, leaving 4 bases unmatched. The CDR3 DNA reads as TGCGCCAGCAGCTTCGGACAGGGGGGACTGAACACTGAAGCTTTCTTT. Protein sequence: CASSFGQGGLNTEAFF. Full variable domain (remainder filled in from reference TRBV5-1 and TRBJ1-1): KAGVTQTPRYLIKTRGQQVTLSCSPISGHRSVSWYQQTPGQGLQFLFEYFSETQRNKGNFPGRFSGRQFSNSRSEMNVSTLELGDSALYLCASSFGQGGLNTEAFFGQGTRLTVV.

The chain employs TRBV7-8 and TRBJ2-5, with TRBD1 matching over 8 bases. Germline CDR1 SGHVS, CDR2 FQNEAQ. The length of the CDR3 is 14 residues. After removal of 4 bases from V and 2 bases from J, the junction contained 3 bases not matched to a gene. The CDR3 reads CASSWTGLQETQYF. In DNA, the CDR3 is TGTGCCAGCAGCTGGACAGGGCTGCAAGAGACCCAGTACTTC.

The table lists this clonotype with a few counts. The rearrangement links TRBV20-1 to TRBJ1-1; D not resolved. V lost 3 bases and J 0 bases, leaving 14 bases between the germline ends. Germline V gene sequence: CDR1 DFQATT, CDR2 SNEGSKA (reference sequence). CDR3 length equals 15 residues. This CDR3 is CSASEMGRMNTEAFF. CDR3 in DNA: TGCAGTGCTAGTGAGATGGGAAGAATGAACACTGAAGCTTTCTTT.

This clonotype has a count of ten or more. The V call is TRBV12-3 or TRBV12-4, the J call TRBJ2-7; D gene unclear. V was trimmed by 5 bases and J by 3 bases, leaving 14 bases between them. The CDR3 extends over 14 amino acids. The CDR3 DNA sequence: TGTGCCAGCAGTGCTCGGACGGAGAACTACGAGCAGTACTTC. It is translated as CASSARTENYEQYF.

V and J are TRBV7-6 and TRBJ2-2; D may be TRBD1 or TRBD2 (6 bases each). This CDR3 is built from 13 residues. V shed 5 bases and J shed 3 bases, with 7 bases lying between them. Germline values: CDR1 SGHVS, CDR2 FNYEAQ. The CDR3 bases are TGTGCCAGCAGCCGGGGGCACACCGGGGAGCTGTTTTTT. Its translation: CASSRGHTGELFF.

The chain employs TRBV29-1 and TRBJ2-5; 10 nucleotides line up with TRBD1. The CDR3 has 11 amino acids. Germline lookup yields CDR1 SQVTM and CDR2 ANQGSEA. V shed 6 bases and J 5 bases; nucleotides not matched to a gene: 0. CDR3 bases: TGCAGCGTGACAGGGGGCGAGACCCAGTACTTC. It translates to CSVTGGETQYF.